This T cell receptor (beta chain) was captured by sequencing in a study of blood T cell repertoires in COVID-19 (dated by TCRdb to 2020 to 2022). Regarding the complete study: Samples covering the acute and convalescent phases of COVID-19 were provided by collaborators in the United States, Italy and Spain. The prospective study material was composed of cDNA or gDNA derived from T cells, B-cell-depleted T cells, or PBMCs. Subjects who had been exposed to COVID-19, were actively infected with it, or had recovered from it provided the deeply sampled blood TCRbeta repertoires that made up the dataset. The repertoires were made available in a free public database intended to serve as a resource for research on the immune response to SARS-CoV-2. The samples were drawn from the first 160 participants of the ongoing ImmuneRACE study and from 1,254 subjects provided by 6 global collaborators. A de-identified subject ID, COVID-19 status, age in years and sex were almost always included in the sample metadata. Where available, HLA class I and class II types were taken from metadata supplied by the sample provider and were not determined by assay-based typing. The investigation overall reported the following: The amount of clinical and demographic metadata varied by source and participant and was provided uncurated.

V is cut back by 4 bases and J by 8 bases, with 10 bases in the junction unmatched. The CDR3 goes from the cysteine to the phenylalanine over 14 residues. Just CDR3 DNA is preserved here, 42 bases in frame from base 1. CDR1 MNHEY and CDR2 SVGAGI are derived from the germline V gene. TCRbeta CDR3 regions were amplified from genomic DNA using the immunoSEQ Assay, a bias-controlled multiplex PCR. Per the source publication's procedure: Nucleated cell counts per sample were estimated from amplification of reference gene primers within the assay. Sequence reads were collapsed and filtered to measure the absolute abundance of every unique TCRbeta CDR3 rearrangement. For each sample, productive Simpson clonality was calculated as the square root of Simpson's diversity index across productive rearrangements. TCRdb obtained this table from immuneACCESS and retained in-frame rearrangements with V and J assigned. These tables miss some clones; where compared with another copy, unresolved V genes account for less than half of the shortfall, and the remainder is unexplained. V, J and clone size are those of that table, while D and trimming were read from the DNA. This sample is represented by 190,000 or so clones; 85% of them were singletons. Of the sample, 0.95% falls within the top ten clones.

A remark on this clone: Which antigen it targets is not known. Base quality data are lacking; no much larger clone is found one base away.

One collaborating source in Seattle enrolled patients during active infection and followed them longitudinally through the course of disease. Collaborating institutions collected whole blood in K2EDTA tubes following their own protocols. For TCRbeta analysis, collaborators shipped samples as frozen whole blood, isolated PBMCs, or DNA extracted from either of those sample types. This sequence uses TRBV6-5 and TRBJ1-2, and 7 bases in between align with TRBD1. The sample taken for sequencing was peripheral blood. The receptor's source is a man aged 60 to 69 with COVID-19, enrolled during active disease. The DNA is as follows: TGTGCCAGCAGTTCCTTTTGGACAGGCGAAGGCTACACCTTC. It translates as CASSSFWTGEGYTF.